This T cell receptor (beta chain) appears in the sequencing data of a study of cytomegalovirus exposure and HLA in healthy donors. This clone was seen a handful of times. This CDR3 comprises 15 residues. Trimming pared 6 bases from V and 2 bases from J, leaving 15 bases between. CDR1 and CDR2 from the germline V gene are SEHNR and FQNEAQ (reference sequence). Primers for the PCR totalled 60 Vbeta and 13 Jbeta. Sequencing was performed with immunoSEQ multiplex PCR; in TCRdb, only in-frame clones are kept and a portion is missing. Among 80,000 to 100,000 clones listed, around 73% were seen once. The V gene is TRBV7-9, the J gene TRBJ2-3, with a tentative D call TRBD1 (7 bases). The sample consisted of PBMCs. The source is a man aged 40-49 years in good health and CMV-seronegative. CDR3 sequence reads: CASRGTGDFTDTQYF. In DNA, the CDR3 is TGTGCCAGCAGGGGTACAGGGGACTTCACAGATACGCAGTATTTT.